The 12 T cell receptor beta chains listed next were all sequenced from one sample in a study of blood T cell repertoires in COVID-19. Sequencing used immunoSEQ multiplex PCR; TCRdb keeps in-frame clones, though not all of them. The table lists approximately 150,000 clones, over 80% of them singletons. Sequenced sample: peripheral blood. These receptors came from a man over 45 who had recovered from COVID-19.

The chain has TRBV5-5 and TRBJ2-5; 7 nucleotides agree with TRBD1. The J segment lost 2 bases and the V segment lost 3 bases, leaving 4 bases of the junction unmatched. The germline gives CDR1 SGHKS, CDR2 YYEKEE (reference sequence). The CDR3 has 14 residues. The CDR3 region has the DNA TGTGCCAGCAGCTCGAACAGGGGACAAGAGACCCAGTACTTC. Translating gives CASSSNRGQETQYF.

Regarding this clone: This same CDR3 is encoded by further DNA sequences in the sample. J is TRBJ2-1 and V is TRBV5-4; TRBD1 matches 11 bases. V lost 3 bases, J lost 4 bases, and 3 bases stayed unmatched. Germline CDR1 and CDR2: SGHNT and YYREEE (reference sequence). The CDR3 totals 15 residues. The CDR3 protein is CASSSGTGGYNEQFF. CDR3 DNA: TGTGCCAGCAGCTCCGGGACAGGGGGTTACAATGAGCAGTTCTTC.

This sequence joins TRBV7-3 and TRBJ1-3; D is ambiguous. The CDR3 totals 16 residues. Deletions cut 0 bases from V and 2 bases from J, with 11 bases between. Germline V gene data show CDR1 as SGHTA and CDR2 as FQGTGA. The CDR3, as DNA: TGTGCCAGCAGCTTAACGGTGTCGGGTACTGGAAACACCATATATTTT. This gives the protein CASSLTVSGTGNTIYF.

V and J are TRBV6-5 and TRBJ2-1; 8 bases align to TRBD1. V gave up 6 bases and J gave up 7 bases; unmatched junction bases: 5. This CDR3 is 13 amino acids long. CDR1 is MNHEY, CDR2 SVGAGI, per germline. DNA of the CDR3: TGTGCCAGCAGACCGGGACAGGTGAATGAGCAGTTCTTC. This encodes CASRPGQVNEQFF.

J is TRBJ1-2 and V is TRBV6-5, with D unresolved. V was trimmed by 11 bases and J by 0 bases, leaving 13 bases between them. The CDR3 runs 13 residues. Germline V CDR1 and CDR2: MNHEY, SVGAGI. CDR3 protein: CASGWEANYGYTF. The DNA for the CDR3 is TGTGCCTCGGGGTGGGAAGCTAACTATGGCTACACCTTC.

This chain uses TRBV27 with TRBJ2-7; TRBD2 matches at 8 bases. V shed 5 bases, J shed 2 bases, and the junction held 11 bases outside the gene matches. This CDR3 has 16 residues. CDR1 and CDR2 (germline): MNHEY, SMNVEV (reference sequence). Written as DNA, the CDR3 is TGTGCCAGCAGTATCGGACTAGCCCTTTTCCCCTACGAGCAGTACTTC. Translated, it gives CASSIGLALFPYEQYF.

This chain uses TRBV19 with TRBJ1-2; TRBD1 might be the D (6 bases). CDR1 is LNHDA, CDR2 SQIVND, per germline (reference sequence). This CDR3 is 13 amino acids long. V was shortened by 4 bases and J by 3 bases, with 9 bases between the two germline ends. CDR3 residues: CASSNSGDYGYTF. The CDR3, as DNA: TGTGCCAGTAGTAATTCAGGGGACTATGGCTACACCTTC.

The chain is built from TRBV6-5 and TRBJ2-7; 9 bases align to TRBD2. V lost 0 bases and J lost 6; bases outside the gene matches: 6. This CDR3 has 15 residues. CDR1 and CDR2 (germline): MNHEY, SVGAGI. This chain's CDR3 is CASSYSGGGDLEQYF. The CDR3 DNA follows: TGTGCCAGCAGTTACTCGGGCGGGGGGGATCTCGAGCAGTACTTC.

This chain connects TRBV6-5 to TRBJ1-2; D uncertain. CDR3 length: 12 residues. The germline V gene encodes CDR1 MNHEY and CDR2 SVGAGI. Trimming took 6 bases from V and 2 from J, leaving 7 bases between them. CDR3 in amino acids: CASRQKNYGYTF. DNA of the CDR3: TGTGCCAGCAGACAGAAGAACTATGGCTACACCTTC.

The rearrangement uses TRBV19 and TRBJ2-1; the D gene is possibly TRBD1 (5 bases). Trimming left V 3 bases short and J 5 bases short, with 8 bases between. This CDR3 spans 13 amino acids. Germline CDR1 reads LNHDA; CDR2 reads SQIVND (reference sequence). The CDR3 DNA is TGTGCCAGTAGTATCGACAGAAACAATGAGCAGTTCTTC. It yields the protein CASSIDRNNEQFF.

The chain joins TRBV6-1 to TRBJ2-3; D remains unclear. Germline loops: CDR1 MNHNS, CDR2 SASEGT. The CDR3 length is 15 residues. The V gene lost 0 bases and the J gene lost 1 base, with 8 bases spanning the gap. In nucleotides, the CDR3 is TGTGCCAGCAGTGAAGCTCCCGGAGGCACAGATACGCAGTATTTT. Protein product: CASSEAPGGTDTQYF.

This chain uses TRBV29-1 with TRBJ1-2, with 7 bases lining up with TRBD1. CDR1 is SQVTM, CDR2 ANQGSEA, per germline. The CDR3 has 10 residues. The CDR3 loop reads CTIGGQGYTF. CDR3 coding DNA: TGCACCATAGGGGGACAGGGCTACACCTTC.